The 21 T cell receptor beta chains reported below all come from one sample, sequenced in a study of blood T cell repertoires in COVID-19. Clones were sequenced by immunoSEQ multiplex PCR, and TCRdb holds only the in-frame ones, with some missing. The table records about 180,000 clones, roughly 86% of them present only once. The source material was peripheral blood. The receptor set was obtained from a man aged 55 to 70 with COVID-19, enrolled during active disease.

The CDR3 spells CASSMQGYGSPLHF. DNA for the CDR3: TGTGCCAGCAGTATGCAGGGGTACGGTTCACCCCTCCACTTT. The rearrangement uses TRBV28 and TRBJ1-6, with D maybe TRBD1 (6 bases). The CDR3 has 14 amino acids. CDR1 is MDHEN and CDR2 is SYDVKM in the germline V gene. The V end lost 5 bases, the J end lost 9 bases, and 14 bases lay between the germline ends.

The gene calls are TRBV24-1 and TRBJ1-5; tentative D call: TRBD1 (5 bases). This CDR3 has 12 residues. V lost 4 bases and J 7 bases, leaving 7 bases between the germline ends. From germline, CDR1 is KGHDR and CDR2 SFDVKD. CDR3 loop: CATSDPGQPQHF. The CDR3 region has the DNA TGTGCCACCAGTGACCCAGGGCAGCCCCAGCATTTT.

This sequence joins TRBV9 and TRBJ1-1, with TRBD1 as a possible D gene (5 bases). CDR1 SGDLS and CDR2 YYNGEE come from the germline V gene. The CDR3 extends over 14 amino acids. V lost 4 bases and J 0 bases, leaving 10 bases between the germline ends. This chain's CDR3 is CASSKTAMNTEAFF. The CDR3 DNA follows: TGTGCCAGCAGCAAGACAGCTATGAACACTGAAGCTTTCTTT.

The chain links TRBV24-1 to TRBJ2-1; possibly TRBD2 for D (5 bases). This CDR3 is 15 amino acids long. The V end was cut by 1 base, the J end by 8 bases, with 14 bases between. Germline V CDR1 and CDR2: KGHDR, SFDVKD. CDR3 in amino acids: CATSDLRIGGHEQFF. CDR3 in DNA: TGTGCCACCAGTGATTTACGCATAGGAGGCCATGAGCAGTTCTTC.

CDR3 in DNA: TGTGCCAGCAGCCAAGTTGATCAGGGGCGGCAAACCTACGAGCAGTACTTC. Translated, it gives CASSQVDQGRQTYEQYF. This sequence joins TRBV14 and TRBJ2-7; D is perhaps TRBD1 (6 bases). The CDR3 loop spans 17 amino acids. Trimming left V 1 base short and J 2 bases short, with 18 bases between. CDR1 and CDR2 from the germline V gene are SGHDN and FVKESK.

V and J are TRBV3-1 (or the pseudogene TRBV3-2) and TRBJ1-2; D perhaps matches TRBD1 (6 bases). Germline lookup yields CDR1 LGHDT and CDR2 YNNKEL (reference sequence). The length of the CDR3 is 13 residues. V was shortened by 3 bases and J by 3 bases, with 8 bases between the two germline ends. The CDR3 sequence: CASSQNRDYGYTF. The DNA for the CDR3 is TGTGCCAGCAGCCAGAACAGGGACTATGGCTACACCTTC.

The chain links TRBV12-3 or TRBV12-4 to TRBJ2-7, with a weak D call TRBD1 (5 bases). The ends were cut back, 3 bases at V and 7 bases at J, with 13 bases in the middle. This CDR3 contains 13 residues. The CDR3 coding sequence is TGTGCCAGCAGTTTTGGGCAGGGCTGGGAGCAGTACTTC. Protein product: CASSFGQGWEQYF.

The table lists this clone with a count of one. This chain links TRBV14 with TRBJ2-1; TRBD2 agrees at 15 bases. Germline CDR1 and CDR2: SGHDN and FVKESK. CDR3 size: 16 residues. The V segment lost 0 bases and the J segment 8 bases; nucleotides outside the gene matches: 2. This CDR3 reads CASSQEGLAGGYEQFF. The CDR3 DNA sequence: TGTGCCAGCAGCCAAGAGGGACTAGCGGGAGGTTATGAGCAGTTCTTC.

This clone turned up a few times. The chain carries TRBV4-3 and TRBJ1-3; 7 nucleotides line up with TRBD1. The CDR3 contains 17 residues. The germline V gene has CDR1 LGHNA and CDR2 YSLEER. The trim removed 2 bases at V and 0 bases at J, leaving 7 bases unmatched. In DNA, the CDR3 is TGCGCCAGCAGCCAAACCGACAGGGCCCTCTCTGGAAACACCATATATTTT. Residues: CASSQTDRALSGNTIYF.

This clone was counted once. This chain links TRBV3-1 (or the pseudogene TRBV3-2) with TRBJ2-2; D is possibly TRBD2 (5 bases). The CDR3 spans 16 residues. Trimming left V 0 bases short and J 4 bases short, with 12 bases between. CDR1 and CDR2 from the germline V gene are LGHDT and YNNKEL (reference sequence). CDR3 amino acids: CASSQERGFRTGELFF. The CDR3 DNA sequence: TGTGCCAGCAGCCAAGAACGGGGATTCCGCACCGGGGAGCTGTTTTTT.

The chain uses TRBV6-5 and TRBJ1-1, with D tentatively TRBD1 (5 bases). Germline CDR1 reads MNHEY; CDR2 reads SVGAGI. The V gene lost 4 bases and the J gene lost 1 base, with 16 bases spanning the gap. This CDR3 has 16 residues. CDR3: CASSSRKGVSNTEAFF. In nucleotides, the CDR3 is TGTGCCAGCAGTTCCCGAAAAGGGGTTTCGAACACTGAAGCTTTCTTT.

This clone has only one observation. The rearrangement uses TRBV12-3 or TRBV12-4 and TRBJ1-1, with D perhaps matching TRBD1 (6 bases). The CDR3 has 13 residues. Trimming took off 3 bases at V and 7 bases at J, with 12 bases between the two ends. As DNA, the CDR3 is TGTGCCAGCAGTTTCGGGACACTCGGTGAAGCTTTCTTT. Translation: CASSFGTLGEAFF.

The chain has TRBV7-9 and TRBJ2-3, with a possible D match to TRBD2 (6 bases). This CDR3 is built from 14 residues. The germline V gene has CDR1 SEHNR and CDR2 FQNEAQ (reference sequence). Trimming cost V 3 bases and J 2 bases, with 9 bases left between them. CDR3 in amino acids: CASSFGTSTDTQYF. The DNA for the CDR3 is TGTGCCAGCAGCTTCGGGACTTCCACAGATACGCAGTATTTT.

The rearrangement joins TRBV7-9 to TRBJ1-5, with D unclear. CDR3 length: 13 amino acids. V lost 4 bases to trimming and J lost 7 bases, with 11 bases between them. The germline CDR1 and CDR2 sequences are SEHNR and FQNEAQ (reference sequence). The CDR3 DNA follows: TGTGCCAGCAGCTCGACCGGGATCCAGCCCCAGCATTTT. It yields the protein CASSSTGIQPQHF.

The V gene is TRBV29-1, the J gene TRBJ1-2; D ambiguous. V was cut by 2 bases and J by 0 bases, with 10 bases left in between. The CDR3 runs to 14 residues. CDR1 is SQVTM and CDR2 is ANQGSEA in the germline V gene. CDR3 residues: CSVELAGANYGYTF. The CDR3 DNA follows: TGCAGCGTTGAATTAGCGGGAGCTAACTATGGCTACACCTTC.

This chain links TRBV28 with TRBJ1-2; 11 bases are a match to TRBD1. Germline-derived CDR1 and CDR2 are MDHEN and SYDVKM. With V trimmed by 6 bases and J by 8 bases, 11 bases remained unmatched. The CDR3 extends over 15 amino acids. CDR3 region: CASRSGQGAPQGYTF. The CDR3 nucleotides are TGTGCCAGCAGATCCGGACAGGGGGCCCCGCAAGGCTACACCTTC.

V usage is TRBV10-1 and J usage is TRBJ1-4; tentatively, D is TRBD1 (6 bases). Germline values: CDR1 WNHNN, CDR2 SYGVQD (reference sequence). V lost 10 bases and J lost 8, with 20 bases in between. This CDR3 comprises 14 residues. The CDR3: CANVRQVRREKLFF. The CDR3 DNA reads TGCGCCAACGTGAGACAGGTCCGAAGGGAAAAACTGTTTTTT.

The chain is built from TRBV25-1 and TRBJ2-7; weak D call: TRBD1 (6 bases). The CDR3 is made up of 13 amino acids. Between the trimmed V and J ends, which lost 8 bases and 4 bases, there was a span of 15 bases. CDR1 and CDR2 (germline): MGHDK, SYGVNS. CDR3 residues: CASRTAGRYEQYF. DNA of the CDR3: TGTGCCAGCCGGACAGCCGGACGTTACGAGCAGTACTTC.

This CDR3 is CAISEGTGALGEKLFF. The CDR3 DNA reads as TGTGCCATCAGTGAGGGGACAGGCGCACTTGGGGAAAAACTGTTTTTT. The V call is TRBV10-3, the J call TRBJ1-4; the match to TRBD1 covers 8 bases. Germline lookup yields CDR1 ENHRY and CDR2 SYGVKD. With V trimmed by 2 bases and J by 8 bases, 10 bases remained unmatched. CDR3 length: 16 residues.

This clone was recorded only once. V is TRBV11-2 and J is TRBJ1-1, with TRBD1 as a possible D gene (5 bases). V dropped 5 bases and J dropped 4 bases, with 20 bases sitting between them. CDR1 SGHAT and CDR2 FQNNGV come from the germline V gene. The CDR3 is made up of 16 amino acids. CDR3 sequence: CASSPPLPGRSTEAFF. The CDR3 bases are TGTGCCAGCAGCCCCCCACTGCCAGGGAGGAGCACTGAAGCTTTCTTT.

The rearrangement uses TRBV24-1 and TRBJ1-2; TRBD1 aligns across 7 bases. Germline V gene lookup returns CDR1 KGHDR and CDR2 SFDVKD. This CDR3 spans 13 amino acids. V gave up 9 bases and J gave up 7 bases; unmatched junction bases: 10. The CDR3 loop reads CATGDSQGLGYTF. Written as DNA, the CDR3 is TGTGCCACCGGGGACAGCCAGGGGCTTGGCTACACCTTC.